This T cell receptor (beta chain) was sequenced in a study of cytomegalovirus exposure and HLA in healthy donors. Whole-study context: There were some 410 genotyped donors. Of these, roughly 80% fell in the genetic ancestry cluster associated with self-reported Caucasian donors.

CDR3 size: 15 residues. The ends lost 7 bases at V and 5 bases at J; junction bases unmatched: 10. Germline V gene lookup returns CDR1 LNHDA and CDR2 SQIVND (reference sequence). PCR primers comprised 60 Vbeta and 13 Jbeta primers. The assay was immunoSEQ multiplex PCR, and TCRdb's table has in-frame clones only and misses some. The sample has some 190,000 clones; 78% are singletons. Study findings and constraints: The study found most TCR sequences rare, yet found some public TCRs in many donors. Cytomegalovirus association was assigned to approximately 160 TCR beta chains. V- and J-gene trimming of TCR beta was linked (in a later analysis) to a missense DCLRE1C variant.

Notes on this clone: No antigen is known for it.

The receptor comes from a female donor in good health and CMV-seronegative. The specimen was PBMCs. V usage is TRBV19 and J usage is TRBJ1-5; 8 bases are a match to TRBD1. CDR3 residues: CASNINRGIDQPQHF. The CDR3 DNA reads TGTGCCAGTAATATTAACAGGGGGATTGATCAGCCCCAGCATTTT.